This record concerns one T cell receptor (beta chain) sequence. Some clones are missing from TCRdb's copy, which holds only in-frame ones; the method was immunoSEQ multiplex PCR. Of about 410,000 clones in the sample, more than 80% were seen once. CDR1 is KGHSH and CDR2 is LQKENI in the germline V gene. The V and J ends lost 1 base and 4 bases, in that order; junction bases with no gene match: 3. The CDR3 has 14 amino acids. The data stem from a study of blood T cell repertoires in COVID-19. In the study overall: Samples representing acute and convalescent COVID-19 were sourced from the United States, Italy and Spain.

The origin of this receptor is a woman in her 30s with active or convalescent COVID-19. This chain joins TRBV18 and TRBJ2-5; 7 nucleotides match TRBD2. Sequenced sample: peripheral blood. CDR3 sequence: CASSPRGGRETQYF. The CDR3 region has the DNA TGTGCCAGCTCACCACGGGGGGGAAGAGAGACCCAGTACTTC.